This T cell receptor (beta chain) was observed in a study of blood T cell repertoires in COVID-19. Whole-study context: Acute-phase and convalescent COVID-19 samples originated in the United States, Italy and Spain.

How the authors handled the data: Estimation of nucleated cell counts relied on the amplification of reference gene primers. The repertoire was sequenced with immunoSEQ multiplex PCR; TCRdb's copy has only in-frame clones and lacks some. V, J and clone size are those of that table, while D and trimming were read from the DNA. The profile shows 70,000 to 95,000 clones, 90% to 95% of them singletons. The CDR3 has 17 residues. CDR1 is KGHSH, CDR2 LQKENI, per germline. Trimming cost V 0 bases and J 8 bases; bases outside gene matches: 12. The specimen sequenced was peripheral blood. The sequence came from a woman aged 45 to 65 in a cohort sampled during active COVID-19. The chain couples TRBV18 to TRBJ2-1, with 8 bases aligning to TRBD2. The CDR3 reads CASSPPGTRGGEHEQFF. The DNA of the CDR3 is TGTGCCAGCTCACCACCAGGGACTAGAGGAGGCGAGCATGAGCAGTTCTTC.